This T cell receptor (beta chain) was recovered during a study of control samples from healthy donors and cancer patients. Germline V gene sequence: CDR1 SGHRS, CDR2 YFSETQ. Between the trimmed V and J ends, which lost 4 bases and 0 bases, there was a span of 14 bases. The CDR3 spans 16 residues. This clone is a singleton in its sample. Using immunoSEQ multiplex PCR, the repertoire was profiled, and TCRdb retains in-frame clones only, with some absent. The sample includes around 250,000 clones, over 70% of them seen just once. The chain has TRBV5-1 and TRBJ1-3; tentatively, D is TRBD1 (5 bases). The receptor comes from a woman aged 55-69 years with lung cancer. Input material: PBMCs. Written as DNA, the CDR3 is TGCGCCAGCAGCCCACAGGTGGCCAACTCTGGAAACACCATATATTTT. It encodes CASSPQVANSGNTIYF.